Each of the 25 T cell receptor beta chains below was sequenced from the same sample in a study of identifying expanded T cells in peripheral blood. Method: immunoSEQ multiplex PCR; TCRdb's copy keeps in-frame clones and lacks some. The data contain 75,000 to 90,000 clones, over 85% of them singletons. Sequencing was carried out using blood. Source of these receptors: a person between 18 and 69 years old in good health.

This clone has just a few counts. The chain combines TRBV14 with TRBJ1-1; tentatively, D is TRBD1 (5 bases). Trimming removed 0 bases from V and 3 bases from J, with 8 bases in between. This CDR3 is built from 14 residues. The V gene's germline CDR1 is SGHDN and CDR2 FVKESK. The CDR3 DNA reads as TGTGCCAGCAGCCAAGATCTGGGGCACACTGAAGCTTTCTTT. Amino acid sequence: CASSQDLGHTEAFF.

The chain combines TRBV4-1 with TRBJ2-7; the D gene is possibly TRBD1 (5 bases). The germline CDR1 and CDR2 sequences are MGHRA and YSYEKL. Trimming took off 5 bases at V and 6 bases at J, with 23 bases between the two ends. The CDR3 runs 16 residues. The CDR3 sequence is CASSSQVTGELREQYF. The CDR3 DNA reads TGCGCCAGCAGCTCCCAAGTCACAGGAGAACTTCGCGAGCAGTACTTC.

This chain uses TRBV13 with TRBJ1-1; D unclear. Per the germline V gene, CDR1 is PRHDT and CDR2 is FYEKMQ (reference sequence). V lost 3 bases and J lost 6, with 5 bases in between. The length of the CDR3 is 11 residues. CDR3 DNA: TGTGCCAGCAGCTTTAGGTCTGAAGCTTTCTTT. Its protein is CASSFRSEAFF.

V is TRBV2 and J is TRBJ1-1; perhaps TRBD1 as D (5 bases). Germline V lookup: CDR1 SNHLY, CDR2 FYNNEI. V lost 5 bases, J lost 10 bases, and 14 bases lay in between. CDR3 length equals 12 residues. This CDR3 is CASSSQGRGAFF. The CDR3 DNA reads as TGTGCCAGCAGTTCCCAGGGTAGGGGAGCTTTCTTT. Complete variable domain (other parts from reference TRBV2 and TRBJ1-1): EPEVTQTPSHQVTQMGQEVILRCVPISNHLYFYWYRQILGQKVEFLVSFYNNEISEKSEIFDDQFSVERPDGSNFTLKIRSTKLEDSAMYFCASSSQGRGAFFGQGTRLTVV.

The chain combines TRBV2 with TRBJ1-1, with a tentative D call TRBD1 (6 bases). The CDR3 has 19 amino acids. V was pared by 0 bases and J by 0 bases, with 20 bases between. Germline loops: CDR1 SNHLY, CDR2 FYNNEI. The CDR3 spells CASSEAGSGENTMNTEAFF. CDR3 bases: TGTGCCAGCAGTGAAGCGGGTTCAGGGGAGAATACCATGAACACTGAAGCTTTCTTT.

The rearrangement uses TRBV9 and TRBJ2-3, with D perhaps assigned TRBD1 or TRBD2 (5 bases each). Between the trimmed V and J ends, which lost 0 bases and 5 bases, there was a span of 13 bases. Looked up from germline, CDR1 is SGDLS and CDR2 is YYNGEE. CDR3 length: 15 amino acids. CDR3 in DNA: TGTGCCAGCAGCGTAGGCCAGGGAGACGGAGATACGCAGTATTTT. It encodes CASSVGQGDGDTQYF.

The V gene is TRBV5-5, the J gene TRBJ1-2; D gene ambiguous. Trimming shortened V by 4 bases and J by 7 bases, and 17 bases separated the two germline ends. The CDR3 totals 14 residues. Germline V lookup: CDR1 SGHKS, CDR2 YYEKEE (reference sequence). The CDR3 coding sequence is TGTGCCAGCAGCCCACTTAGTGGGAGGGCTGGCTACACCTTC. It encodes CASSPLSGRAGYTF.

CDR3 DNA: TGTGCCAGCAGCATGGCAGGGCGGGACACTGAAGCTTTCTTT. It encodes CASSMAGRDTEAFF. The chain has TRBV7-3 and TRBJ1-1; TRBD1 might be the D (5 bases). CDR3 size: 14 residues. Trimming removed 5 bases from V and 3 bases from J, with 13 bases in between. Looked up from germline, CDR1 is SGHTA and CDR2 is FQGTGA.

The rearrangement joins TRBV4-1 to TRBJ2-3; 9 bases match TRBD1. The V and J ends lost 2 bases and 8 bases, in that order; junction bases with no gene match: 2. The CDR3 has 13 amino acids. Germline values: CDR1 MGHRA, CDR2 YSYEKL. This CDR3 reads CASSQMTGGTQYF. CDR3 nucleotides: TGCGCCAGCAGCCAAATGACAGGGGGTACGCAGTATTTT.

Here the CDR3 DNA reads TGTGCCAGTAGTACGGTAGGGAGGGGAGACTATGGCTACACCTTC. It translates to CASSTVGRGDYGYTF. The J gene is TRBJ1-2, the V gene TRBV19; D is possibly TRBD1 (5 bases). Germline V gene sequence: CDR1 LNHDA, CDR2 SQIVND (reference sequence). This CDR3 spans 15 amino acids. Trimming pared 4 bases from V and 3 bases from J, leaving 15 bases between.

The chain employs TRBV29-1 and TRBJ1-2; D is perhaps TRBD1 (6 bases). Germline assignment: CDR1 SQVTM and CDR2 ANQGSEA. Trimming stripped 7 bases from V and 3 bases from J, with 15 bases between. The CDR3 spans 13 residues. The CDR3: CSAGGGSDYGYTF. CDR3 DNA: TGCAGCGCTGGTGGGGGCTCGGACTATGGCTACACCTTC.

V is TRBV27 and J is TRBJ1-5; D may be TRBD1 (5 bases). V lost 6 bases and J 1 base, leaving 7 bases between the germline ends. This CDR3 is built from 13 residues. Germline values: CDR1 MNHEY, CDR2 SMNVEV (reference sequence). This CDR3 reads CASSRQSNQPQHF. CDR3 nucleotides: TGTGCCAGCAGCCGACAGAGCAATCAGCCCCAGCATTTT.

This sequence joins TRBV27 and TRBJ2-1, with 9 positions matching TRBD2. Unmatched junction bases numbered 5, after V lost 5 bases and J lost 0 bases. CDR1 and CDR2 (germline): MNHEY, SMNVEV (reference sequence). The CDR3 extends over 16 amino acids. CDR3 sequence: CASSGRREGSYNEQFF. CDR3 nucleotide sequence: TGTGCCAGCAGTGGGAGGCGGGAGGGCTCCTACAATGAGCAGTTCTTC.

CDR3 coding DNA: TGCAGCGTTCCGACAAGCAAATCCTCTGGGGCCAACGTCCTGACTTTC. Protein product: CSVPTSKSSGANVLTF. The chain couples TRBV29-1 to TRBJ2-6; D unclear. Trimming left V 5 bases short and J 0 bases short, with 14 bases between. Germline V CDR1 and CDR2: SQVTM, ANQGSEA. The CDR3 consists of 16 residues.

V is TRBV5-6 and J is TRBJ2-7, with D perhaps given as TRBD1 or TRBD2 (6 bases each). V lost 0 bases and J lost 6, with 16 bases in between. From germline, CDR1 is SGHDT and CDR2 YYEEEE. This CDR3 is built from 15 residues. The CDR3 coding sequence is TGTGCCAGCAGCTTGGTGGAGGGGGACACCTCCGAGCAGTACTTC. Protein: CASSLVEGDTSEQYF. Drawing the rest from reference TRBV5-6 and TRBJ2-7, the complete variable domain is DAGVTQSPTHLIKTRGQQVTLRCSPKSGHDTVSWYQQALGQGPQFIFQYYEEEERQRGNFPDRFSGHQFPNYSSELNVNALLLGDSALYLCASSLVEGDTSEQYFGPGTRLTVT.

CDR3 in DNA: TGTGCCAGCAGTGAAGCGCTAGGGGAAATAAACACTGAAGCTTTCTTT. Translating gives CASSEALGEINTEAFF. This rearrangement joins TRBV2 to TRBJ1-1; possibly TRBD1 for D (5 bases). CDR3 length: 16 amino acids. Per germline, CDR1 SNHLY and CDR2 FYNNEI. Trimming cost V 0 bases and J 2 bases, with 13 bases left between them. Together with reference TRBV2 and TRBJ1-1, the CDR3 gives the full variable domain: EPEVTQTPSHQVTQMGQEVILRCVPISNHLYFYWYRQILGQKVEFLVSFYNNEISEKSEIFDDQFSVERPDGSNFTLKIRSTKLEDSAMYFCASSEALGEINTEAFFGQGTRLTVV.

The chain has TRBV6-1 and TRBJ2-5; D might be TRBD1 or TRBD2, each matching 5 bases. Trimming took 1 base from V and 4 from J, leaving 10 bases between them. From germline, CDR1 is MNHNS and CDR2 SASEGT. The length of the CDR3 is 14 residues. For the CDR3, the DNA is TGTGCCAGCAGTGAAGGGGGGTTGGGAGAGACCCAGTACTTC. Protein: CASSEGGLGETQYF.

The chain has TRBV9 and TRBJ1-1; D gene uncertain. V lost 0 bases and J 1 base, leaving 22 bases between the germline ends. Germline CDR1 and CDR2: SGDLS and YYNGEE. This CDR3 is built from 19 residues. The CDR3, as DNA: TGTGCCAGCAGCGTAGACTATGCCGGAGCCCCCGGGCGGAACACTGAAGCTTTCTTT. Its translation: CASSVDYAGAPGRNTEAFF.

This clone turned up a few times. In nucleotides, the CDR3 is TGCGCCAGCAGCTTCGGAGGGAACTATGGCTACACCTTC. Translating gives CASSFGGNYGYTF. The chain uses TRBV5-1 and TRBJ1-2; D remains unclear. Deletions cut 2 bases from V and 2 bases from J, with 7 bases between. There are 13 residues in the CDR3. CDR1 and CDR2 (germline): SGHRS, YFSETQ.

The V gene is TRBV30, the J gene TRBJ2-3; D remains unclear. This CDR3 region has 15 residues. Deletions cut 1 base from V and 2 bases from J, with 13 bases between. CDR1 and CDR2 from the germline V gene are GTSNPN and SVGIG (reference sequence). The CDR3 nucleotides are TGTGCCTGGAGTGCGCAAACCCCCTACACAGATACGCAGTATTTT. Protein: CAWSAQTPYTDTQYF.

The CDR3 reads CASSPLPGQGYGYTF. CDR3 in DNA: TGTGCCAGCAGCCCTCTCCCAGGACAGGGGTATGGCTACACCTTC. The J gene is TRBJ1-2, the V gene TRBV7-3; 9 positions agree with TRBD1. The CDR3 covers 15 residues. The germline V gene has CDR1 SGHTA and CDR2 FQGTGA. After removal of 5 bases from V and 5 bases from J, the junction contained 9 bases not matched to a gene.

The rearrangement uses TRBV9 and TRBJ1-2; 8 bases line up with TRBD1. This CDR3 has 15 amino acids. J lost 8 bases, V lost 0 bases, and 9 bases had no gene match. The V gene's germline CDR1 is SGDLS and CDR2 YYNGEE. CDR3 bases: TGTGCCAGCAGCGTAGCCCAGGGGGCGGGTAAAGGCTACACCTTC. It encodes CASSVAQGAGKGYTF.

The chain couples TRBV2 to TRBJ1-1; D not resolved. From germline, CDR1 is SNHLY and CDR2 FYNNEI. This CDR3 is built from 13 residues. Deletions cut 6 bases from V and 0 bases from J, with 8 bases between. The CDR3 sequence is CASSGRMNTEAFF. The DNA for the CDR3 is TGTGCCAGCAGCGGACGGATGAACACTGAAGCTTTCTTT. Based on the CDR3 plus reference TRBV2 and TRBJ1-1, the full variable domain is EPEVTQTPSHQVTQMGQEVILRCVPISNHLYFYWYRQILGQKVEFLVSFYNNEISEKSEIFDDQFSVERPDGSNFTLKIRSTKLEDSAMYFCASSGRMNTEAFFGQGTRLTVV.

In its sample, this clone was seen a few times. The genes are TRBV27 and TRBJ2-7, with D possibly TRBD1 on 6 matching bases. There are 14 residues in the CDR3. V dropped 6 bases and J dropped 2 bases, with 14 bases sitting between them. Looked up from germline, CDR1 is MNHEY and CDR2 is SMNVEV (reference sequence). The CDR3 DNA follows: TGTGCCAGCAGCCCAACAGGGTTTACCTACGAGCAGTACTTC. Protein: CASSPTGFTYEQYF.

This chain uses TRBV5-6 with TRBJ2-7, with TRBD1 as a possible D gene (5 bases). V shed 4 bases and J shed 4 bases, with 18 bases lying between them. Germline CDR1 and CDR2: SGHDT and YYEEEE. The CDR3 has 15 residues. The CDR3 region has the DNA TGTGCCAGCAGCAGGGTGGGGCGCAGAACTTACGAGCAGTACTTC. Its translation is CASSRVGRRTYEQYF.